The 17 T cell receptor beta chains presented below share a single source sample, sequenced in a study of shared clonotypes between healthy human individuals (dated by TCRdb to the early 2020s). Libraries were constructed by the immunoSEQ multiplex PCR assay. The source is immuneACCESS, and TCRdb retained only in-frame sequences with V and J called. Part of the clones is not carried over; for the studies checked, unresolved V genes explain less than half of this, and the remainder is unexplained. In this sample the table shows 2 million to 3 million clones, more than 80% of which occur a single time. In total, the top ten clones hold about 0.13% of the sample. The specimen sequenced was naive CD4+ T cells sorted from blood. The cell subset or site label, as the study defines it: CD45RA+ positively selected. All receptors derive from a man in his late teens or twenties in good health.

This chain joins TRBV6-6 and TRBJ1-5; tentative D call: TRBD1 (6 bases). The CDR3 has 13 amino acids. Per the germline V gene, CDR1 is MNHNY and CDR2 is SVGAGI (reference sequence). V was cut by 2 bases and J by 7 bases, with 9 bases left in between. CDR3 residues: CASSYLDRQPQHF. In DNA form, the CDR3 reads TGTGCCAGCAGTTACCTAGACAGGCAGCCCCAGCATTTT.

This clone was observed a single time. The chain recombines TRBV6-1 with TRBJ2-3; tentative D call: TRBD1 (6 bases). V lost 2 bases and J 1 base, leaving 10 bases between the germline ends. The CDR3 totals 15 residues. Per germline, CDR1 MNHNS and CDR2 SASEGT. The CDR3 coding sequence is TGTGCCAGCAGTGAACTGGGGGCTGGCACAGATACGCAGTATTTT. It is translated as CASSELGAGTDTQYF.

The chain uses TRBV5-1 and TRBJ2-2, with unresolved D. Germline assignment: CDR1 SGHRS and CDR2 YFSETQ. This CDR3 region has 14 residues. V was pared by 4 bases and J by 3 bases, with 10 bases between. The CDR3 spells CASSQSSYTGELFF. The CDR3 coding sequence is TGCGCCAGCAGCCAATCATCTTACACCGGGGAGCTGTTTTTT.

This clone was seen only once. The genes are TRBV5-1 and TRBJ2-7, with 11 bases aligning to TRBD2. Germline CDR1 and CDR2: SGHRS and YFSETQ. Unmatched junction bases numbered 12, after V lost 5 bases and J lost 5 bases. The CDR3 totals 16 residues. The CDR3 DNA is TGCGCCAGCAGTCCCCTGTCGACTAGCGGGACTGACGAGCAGTACTTC. Amino acids: CASSPLSTSGTDEQYF.

V is TRBV6-1 and J is TRBJ2-6; no firm D call. Trimming removed 3 bases at V and 1 base at J, with 4 bases between. The CDR3 loop spans 14 amino acids. Germline values: CDR1 MNHNS, CDR2 SASEGT. Written as DNA, the CDR3 is TGTGCCAGCAGTGAGGGATCTGGGGCCAACGTCCTGACTTTC. Its protein product is CASSEGSGANVLTF.

The J gene is TRBJ2-3, the V gene TRBV19; no clear D. The V gene lost 5 bases and the J gene lost 2 bases, with 11 bases spanning the gap. CDR3 length: 14 amino acids. CDR1 and CDR2 (germline): LNHDA, SQIVND (reference sequence). CDR3 amino acids: CASSLSGYTDTQYF. In DNA, the CDR3 is TGTGCCAGTAGTTTGAGTGGATACACAGATACGCAGTATTTT.

A single count supports this clone. The V call is TRBV4-3, the J call TRBJ1-2; D might be TRBD1 (5 bases). Trimming shortened V by 0 bases and J by 5 bases, and 10 bases separated the two germline ends. Germline V gives CDR1 LGHNA, CDR2 YSLEER. The length of the CDR3 is 14 residues. The DNA for the CDR3 is TGCGCCAGCAGCCAAGACACGGGGGTATATGGCTACACCTTC. Its translation is CASSQDTGVYGYTF.

This chain connects TRBV6-1 to TRBJ1-1; 9 nucleotides align to TRBD1. V dropped 2 bases and J dropped 5; count of bases not matched to a gene: 3. Germline CDR1 is MNHNS and CDR2 is SASEGT. The CDR3 contains 14 residues. The CDR3 bases are TGTGCCAGCAGTGAAACAGGGGGCAGGACTGAAGCTTTCTTT. The encoded protein is CASSETGGRTEAFF.

The chain couples TRBV30 to TRBJ1-2; TRBD1 might be the D (6 bases). With 0 bases removed from V and 6 bases from J, the gap between germline ends came to 26 bases. Per germline, CDR1 GTSNPN and CDR2 SVGIG (reference sequence). This CDR3 contains 18 residues. CDR3 nucleotides: TGTGCCTGGAGTGTATCTGCCCTTCGCCGCGGGGGGCAGGATGGCTACACCTTC. This translates into CAWSVSALRRGGQDGYTF.

The V call is TRBV5-6, the J call TRBJ2-7, with TRBD2 matching 9 bases. J gave up 7 bases and V 2 bases, and 13 bases lay outside the gene matches. The CDR3 has 16 residues. Germline V lookup: CDR1 SGHDT, CDR2 YYEEEE. Here the CDR3 DNA reads TGTGCCAGCAGCTTCTACGGCCTAGCGGGATCTATAGAGCAGTACTTC. The encoded protein is CASSFYGLAGSIEQYF.

J is TRBJ1-1 and V is TRBV30; 8 bases fit TRBD1. This CDR3 contains 13 residues. V shed 5 bases, J shed 3 bases, and the junction held 5 bases outside the gene matches. Looked up from germline, CDR1 is GTSNPN and CDR2 is SVGIG (reference sequence). The CDR3 DNA is TGTGCCTGGTCAGGGGGCGTGGACACTGAAGCTTTCTTT. Translation: CAWSGGVDTEAFF.

This sequence joins TRBV10-3 and TRBJ2-7, with D maybe TRBD2 (6 bases). The CDR3 contains 14 residues. In germline, CDR1 is ENHRY, CDR2 SYGVKD. V shed 4 bases and J shed 0 bases, with 10 bases lying between them. CDR3 DNA: TGTGCCATCAGTGTAGGGACTTCCTCCTACGAGCAGTACTTC. Translation gives CAISVGTSSYEQYF.

This chain links TRBV28 with TRBJ1-2; D remains ambiguous. This CDR3 region has 15 residues. CDR1 and CDR2 from the germline V gene are MDHEN and SYDVKM. Trimming took off 3 bases at V and 1 base at J, with 12 bases between the two ends. Written as DNA, the CDR3 is TGTGCCAGCAGTTTCGGATGGCGGATTAACTATGGCTACACCTTC. Residues: CASSFGWRINYGYTF.

The CDR3 nucleotides read TGTGCCAGCAGTGACGACTCTAGCGGACGTAATGAGCAGTTCTTC. Its protein is CASSDDSSGRNEQFF. The chain carries TRBV6-4 and TRBJ2-1; 7 nucleotides agree with TRBD2. From germline, CDR1 is MRHNA and CDR2 SNTAGT. The CDR3 sequence is 15 residues long. The trim removed 2 bases at V and 7 bases at J, leaving 8 bases unmatched.

The gene calls are TRBV30 and TRBJ1-1; TRBD1 agrees at 10 bases. J gave up 0 bases and V 1 base, and 5 bases lay outside the gene matches. The V gene's germline CDR1 is GTSNPN and CDR2 SVGIG (reference sequence). This CDR3 contains 16 residues. The CDR3 is CAWSGQGAALNTEAFF. CDR3 DNA sequence: TGTGCCTGGAGTGGACAGGGGGCGGCTCTGAACACTGAAGCTTTCTTT.

The chain uses TRBV21-1 and TRBJ1-2. TRBV21-1 is noted as a pseudogene. The CDR3 totals 11 residues. CDR3 in amino acids: CASSSPDGYTF. Written as DNA, the CDR3 is TGTGCCAGCAGCAGTCCGGATGGCTACACCTTC.

This rearrangement joins TRBV6-5 to TRBJ2-7; D unresolved. Trimming cost V 5 bases and J 2 bases, with 10 bases left between them. The CDR3 runs 13 residues. The germline V gene has CDR1 MNHEY and CDR2 SVGAGI. CDR3 sequence reads: CASSENGPYEQYF. The DNA for the CDR3 is TGTGCCAGCAGTGAAAATGGCCCCTACGAGCAGTACTTC.